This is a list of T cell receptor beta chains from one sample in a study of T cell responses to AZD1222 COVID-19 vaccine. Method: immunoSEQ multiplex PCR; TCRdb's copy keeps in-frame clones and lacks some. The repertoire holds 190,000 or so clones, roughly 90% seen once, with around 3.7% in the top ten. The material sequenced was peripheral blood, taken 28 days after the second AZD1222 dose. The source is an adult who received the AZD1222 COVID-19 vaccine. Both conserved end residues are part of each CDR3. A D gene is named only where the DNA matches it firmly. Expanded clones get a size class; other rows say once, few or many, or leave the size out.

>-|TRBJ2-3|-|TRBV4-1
CASSQGVTSTDTQYF
TGCGCCAGCAGCCAAGGGGTGACCAGCACAGATACGCAGTATTTT
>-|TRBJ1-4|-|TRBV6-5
CASRIGEKLFF
TGTGCCAGCAGAATTGGCGAAAAACTGTTTTTT
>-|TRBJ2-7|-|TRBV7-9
CASSLGGSEQYF
TGTGCCAGCAGCTTAGGGGGAAGCGAGCAGTACTTC
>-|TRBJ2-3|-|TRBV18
CASSLDNTDTQYF
TGTGCCAGCTCGCTCGACAACACAGATACGCAGTATTTT
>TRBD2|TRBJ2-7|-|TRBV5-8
CASSYGGLLGGSVDEQYF
TGTGCCAGCAGCTATGGGGGATTGTTGGGCGGGAGTGTCGACGAGCAGTACTTC
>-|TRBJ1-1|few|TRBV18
CASSPRTTNTEAFF
TGTGCCAGCTCACCACGGACAACGAACACTGAAGCTTTCTTT
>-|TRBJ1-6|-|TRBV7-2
CASSLAQDSPLHF
TGTGCCAGCAGCTTAGCACAGGATTCACCCCTCCACTTT
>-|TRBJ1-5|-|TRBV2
CATSGGINQPQHF
TGTGCCACCTCGGGGGGCATCAATCAGCCCCAGCATTTT
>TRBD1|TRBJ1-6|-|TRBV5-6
CASSFPDRGNSPLHF
TGTGCCAGCAGCTTCCCGGACAGGGGAAATTCACCCCTCCACTTT
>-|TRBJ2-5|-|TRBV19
CASSTRGRETQYF
TGTGCCAGTAGTACCCGGGGGAGGGAGACCCAGTACTTC
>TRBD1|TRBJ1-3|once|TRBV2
CASRPQGVGNTIYF
TGTGCCAGCAGGCCCCAGGGGGTTGGAAACACCATATATTTT
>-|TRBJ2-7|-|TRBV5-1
CASSLGDEQYF
TGCGCCAGCAGCTTGGGGGACGAGCAGTACTTC
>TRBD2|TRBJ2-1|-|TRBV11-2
CASSLAERENYNEQFF
TGTGCCAGCAGCTTAGCAGAGCGGGAGAACTACAATGAGCAGTTCTTC
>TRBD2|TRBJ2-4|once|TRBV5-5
CASSFQGLRDIQYF
TGTGCCAGCAGCTTCCAGGGACTAAGGGACATTCAGTACTTC
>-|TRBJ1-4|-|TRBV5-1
CASRGSNEKLFF
TGCGCCAGCAGGGGATCGAATGAAAAACTGTTTTTT
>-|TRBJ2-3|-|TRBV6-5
CAAGEDTQYF
TGTGCAGCCGGGGAAGATACGCAGTATTTT
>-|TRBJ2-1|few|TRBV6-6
CASHAPSYNEQFF
TGTGCCAGCCATGCACCCTCCTACAATGAGCAGTTCTTC
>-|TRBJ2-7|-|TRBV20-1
CSASPPGEYF
TGCAGTGCCTCCCCCCCGGGAGAGTACTTC
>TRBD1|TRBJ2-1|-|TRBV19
CASSLAGGIHEQFF
TGTGCCAGTAGTCTAGCAGGGGGCATTCATGAGCAGTTCTTC
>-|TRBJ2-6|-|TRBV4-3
CASSQALRVEGGQGSGANVLTF
TGCGCCAGCAGCCAAGCGTTGCGGGTAGAGGGCGGGCAGGGCTCTGGGGCCAACGTCCTGACTTTC
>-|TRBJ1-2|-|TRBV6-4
CASSASGFPAGGYTF
TGTGCCAGCAGTGCCTCGGGTTTCCCGGCGGGTGGCTACACCTTC
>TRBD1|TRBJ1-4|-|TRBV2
CASRYSGGPQEKLFF
TGTGCCAGCAGATACTCAGGGGGGCCACAAGAAAAACTGTTTTTT
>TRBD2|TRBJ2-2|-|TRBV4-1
CASSQGLAGVSGELFF
TGCGCCAGCAGCCAAGGACTAGCGGGAGTTTCCGGGGAGCTGTTTTTT